This passage covers 10 T cell receptor beta chains from one sample sequenced in a study of CXCR3-negative and CXCR3-positive naive CD8 T cells. General observations from the study: For CXCR3-positive naive cells, TRB CDR3s were more hydrophobic than those of CXCR3-negative naive cells.

With UMI labels, 5' RACE was used to prepare the TRB cDNA libraries. Following a re-call of the 5' RACE reads, TCRdb has one entry per CDR3 protein and lacks DNA. The sample data list about 120,000 distinct CDR3 sequences. Which antigens these TCRs recognize remains unknown. The material sequenced was naive CXCR3+ CD8+ T cells from blood. The subset here: CD45RO-CCR7+CD27+CD95- naive CD8+ T cells expressing CXCR3 (TNR3+). These receptor sequences come from a human donor in good health. Some clones in this sample may be carry-over from other donors' samples.

V and J are TRBV6-5 and TRBJ2-1. The germline V gene encodes CDR1 MNHEY and CDR2 SVGAGI. The CDR3 is 14 residues long. CDR3 residues: CASSLAAEANEQFF.

V is TRBV7-9 and J is TRBJ2-1; without DNA, the TCRdb call of TRBD2 cannot be checked. From germline, CDR1 is SEHNR and CDR2 FQNEAQ (reference sequence). This CDR3 is built from 16 residues. The CDR3 reads CASSLVTSGIYNEQFF.

This sequence joins TRBV7-6 and TRBJ2-7; TCRdb's assignment of TRBD1 cannot be checked, as there is no DNA. The CDR3 runs to 16 residues. Germline loops: CDR1 SGHVS, CDR2 FNYEAQ. The CDR3 loop is CASSSPDQGANYEQYF.

The chain carries TRBV5-4 and TRBJ1-1. Germline-derived CDR1 and CDR2 are SGHNT and YYREEE (reference sequence). CDR3 length: 13 amino acids. The CDR3 reads CASSWQGSTEAFF.

The chain links TRBV28 to TRBJ2-3; the D call from TCRdb, TRBD2, cannot be confirmed without DNA. CDR1 is MDHEN and CDR2 is SYDVKM in the germline V gene. The CDR3 has 15 amino acids. Here the CDR3 reads CASTLRGSGTDTQYF.

The chain couples TRBV29-1 to TRBJ2-1; the TRBD1 assignment by TCRdb is unverifiable without DNA. The CDR3 covers 15 residues. Germline lookup yields CDR1 SQVTM and CDR2 ANQGSEA. CDR3 sequence reads: CSVFGAGEGYNEQFF.

The chain joins TRBV4-1 to TRBJ2-1; the TCRdb call, TRBD2, lacks DNA for checking. Germline assignment: CDR1 MGHRA and CDR2 YSYEKL. The CDR3 covers 15 residues. CDR3 loop: CASSPTRYAYNEQFF.

The chain uses TRBV7-8 and TRBJ2-5; TCRdb picks TRBD1, but there is no DNA to check that call. Germline V gives CDR1 SGHVS, CDR2 FQNEAQ. CDR3 length: 15 amino acids. CDR3 sequence: CASSFTAAPWETQYF.

The gene calls are TRBV28 and TRBJ2-3; the D call of TRBD2 rests on TCRdb alone, since no DNA is present to check it. This CDR3 region has 18 residues. The germline V gene has CDR1 MDHEN and CDR2 SYDVKM. Here the CDR3 reads CASISGTSGGSYTDTQYF.

CDR3 region: CASSLGDRRKSPLHF. The V and J genes are TRBV28 and TRBJ1-6; TCRdb outputs TRBD1, but without DNA this stays unchecked. CDR1 and CDR2 (germline): MDHEN, SYDVKM. This CDR3 is built from 15 residues.